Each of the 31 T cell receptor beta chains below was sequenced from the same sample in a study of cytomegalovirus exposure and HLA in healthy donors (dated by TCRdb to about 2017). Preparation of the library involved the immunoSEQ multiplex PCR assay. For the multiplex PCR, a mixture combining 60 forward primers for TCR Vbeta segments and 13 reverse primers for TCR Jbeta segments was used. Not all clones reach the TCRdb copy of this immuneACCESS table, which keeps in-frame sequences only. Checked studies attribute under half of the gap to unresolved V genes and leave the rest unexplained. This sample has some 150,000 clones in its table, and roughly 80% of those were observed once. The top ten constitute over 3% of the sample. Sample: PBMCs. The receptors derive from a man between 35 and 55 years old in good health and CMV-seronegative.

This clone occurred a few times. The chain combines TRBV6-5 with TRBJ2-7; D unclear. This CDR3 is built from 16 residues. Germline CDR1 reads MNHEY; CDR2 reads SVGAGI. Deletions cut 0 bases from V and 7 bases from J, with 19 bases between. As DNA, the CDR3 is TGTGCCAGCAGTTACTCGATCGGCGGTTTTGGCATTGAGCAGTACTTC. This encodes CASSYSIGGFGIEQYF.

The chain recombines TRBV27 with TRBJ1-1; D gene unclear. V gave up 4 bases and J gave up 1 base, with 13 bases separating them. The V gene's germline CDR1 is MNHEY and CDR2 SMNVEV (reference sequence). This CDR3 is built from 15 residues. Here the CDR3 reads CASSSTPAGNTEAFF. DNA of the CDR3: TGTGCCAGCAGTTCAACCCCGGCAGGGAACACTGAAGCTTTCTTT.

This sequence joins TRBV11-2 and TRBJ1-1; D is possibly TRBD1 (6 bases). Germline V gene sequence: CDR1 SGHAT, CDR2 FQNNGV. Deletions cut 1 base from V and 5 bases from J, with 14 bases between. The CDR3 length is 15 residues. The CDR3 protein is CASSLVLGAGTEAFF. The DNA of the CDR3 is TGTGCCAGCAGCTTAGTTCTGGGGGCCGGAACTGAAGCTTTCTTT.

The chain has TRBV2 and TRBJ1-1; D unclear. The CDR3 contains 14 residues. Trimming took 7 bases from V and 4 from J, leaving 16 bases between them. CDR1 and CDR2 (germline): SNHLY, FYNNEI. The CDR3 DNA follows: TGTGCCAGCAACTCCCGAGGAGGGCTCACTGAAGCTTTCTTT. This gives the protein CASNSRGGLTEAFF.

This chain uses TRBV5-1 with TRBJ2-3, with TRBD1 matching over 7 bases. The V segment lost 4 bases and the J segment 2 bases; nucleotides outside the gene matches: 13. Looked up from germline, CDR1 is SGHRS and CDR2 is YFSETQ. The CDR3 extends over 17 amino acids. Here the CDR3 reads CASSPNPGQPSTDTQYF. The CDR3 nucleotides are TGCGCCAGCAGCCCAAACCCGGGACAGCCTTCCACAGATACGCAGTATTTT.

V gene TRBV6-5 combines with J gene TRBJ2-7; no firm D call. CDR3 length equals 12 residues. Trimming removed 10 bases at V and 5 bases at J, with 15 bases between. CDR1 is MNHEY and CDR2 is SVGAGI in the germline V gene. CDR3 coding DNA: TGTGCCACCAGACATCCCGAGGACGAGCAGTACTTC. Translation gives CATRHPEDEQYF.

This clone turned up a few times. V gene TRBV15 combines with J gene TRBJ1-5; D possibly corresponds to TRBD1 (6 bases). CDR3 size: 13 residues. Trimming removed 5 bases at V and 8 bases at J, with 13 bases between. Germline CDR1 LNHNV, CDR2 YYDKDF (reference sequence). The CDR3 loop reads CATSAHRAEPQHF. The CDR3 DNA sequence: TGTGCCACCAGCGCACACAGGGCGGAGCCCCAGCATTTT.

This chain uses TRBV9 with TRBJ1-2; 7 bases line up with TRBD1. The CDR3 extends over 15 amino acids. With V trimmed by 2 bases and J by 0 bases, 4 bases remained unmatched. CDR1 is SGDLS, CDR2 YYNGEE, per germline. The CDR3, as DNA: TGTGCCAGCAGCGTCGGGACAGTCGCTAACTATGGCTACACCTTC. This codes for CASSVGTVANYGYTF.

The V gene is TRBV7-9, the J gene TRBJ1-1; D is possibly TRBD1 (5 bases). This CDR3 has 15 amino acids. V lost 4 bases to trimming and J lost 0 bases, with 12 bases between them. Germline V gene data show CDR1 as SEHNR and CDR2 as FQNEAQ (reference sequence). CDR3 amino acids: CASSSETDMNTEAFF. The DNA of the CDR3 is TGTGCCAGCAGCTCCGAGACAGATATGAACACTGAAGCTTTCTTT. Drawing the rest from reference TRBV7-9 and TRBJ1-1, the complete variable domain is DTGVSQNPRHKITKRGQNVTFRCDPISEHNRLYWYRQTLGQGPEFLTYFQNEAQLEKSRLLSDRFSAERPKGSFSTLEIQRTEQGDSAMYLCASSSETDMNTEAFFGQGTRLTVV.

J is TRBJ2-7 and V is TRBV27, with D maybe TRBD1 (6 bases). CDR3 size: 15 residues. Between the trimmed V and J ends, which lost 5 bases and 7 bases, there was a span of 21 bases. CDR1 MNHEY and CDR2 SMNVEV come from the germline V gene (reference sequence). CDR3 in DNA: TGTGCCAGCAGTACAGGGACCGCTGGTTCGAGGGAGCAGTACTTC. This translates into CASSTGTAGSREQYF.

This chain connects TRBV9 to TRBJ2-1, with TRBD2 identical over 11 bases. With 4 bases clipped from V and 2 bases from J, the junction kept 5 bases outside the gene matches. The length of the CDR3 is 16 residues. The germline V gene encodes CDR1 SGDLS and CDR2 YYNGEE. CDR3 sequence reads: CASSPSGGFPYNEQFF. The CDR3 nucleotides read TGTGCCAGCAGCCCTAGCGGGGGGTTCCCCTACAATGAGCAGTTCTTC.

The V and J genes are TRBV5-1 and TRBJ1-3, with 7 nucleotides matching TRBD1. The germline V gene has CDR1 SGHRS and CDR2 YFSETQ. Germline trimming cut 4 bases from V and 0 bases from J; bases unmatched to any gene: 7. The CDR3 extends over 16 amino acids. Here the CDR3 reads CASSGGQRRSGNTIYF. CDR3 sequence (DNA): TGCGCCAGCAGCGGGGGACAGCGCCGCTCTGGAAACACCATATATTTT.

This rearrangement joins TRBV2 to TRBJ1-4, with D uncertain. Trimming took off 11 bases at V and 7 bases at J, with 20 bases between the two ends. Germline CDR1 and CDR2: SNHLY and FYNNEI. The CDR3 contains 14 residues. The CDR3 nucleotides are TGTGCCGTACAGAGGGTTTCCCTAGGTGAAAAACTGTTTTTT. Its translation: CAVQRVSLGEKLFF.

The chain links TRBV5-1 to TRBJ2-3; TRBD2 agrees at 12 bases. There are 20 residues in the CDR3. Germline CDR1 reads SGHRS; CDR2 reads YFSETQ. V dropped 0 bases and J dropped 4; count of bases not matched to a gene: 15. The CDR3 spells CASSLVSVPSGGARADTQYF. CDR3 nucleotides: TGCGCCAGCAGCTTGGTGTCGGTTCCTAGCGGGGGGGCCAGGGCAGATACGCAGTATTTT.

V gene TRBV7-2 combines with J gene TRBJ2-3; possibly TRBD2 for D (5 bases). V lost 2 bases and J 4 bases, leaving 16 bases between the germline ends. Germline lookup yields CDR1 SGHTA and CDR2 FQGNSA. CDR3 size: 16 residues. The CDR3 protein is CASSLLGLSFSDTQYF. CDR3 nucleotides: TGTGCCAGCAGCTTACTCGGACTCTCCTTCTCAGATACGCAGTATTTT. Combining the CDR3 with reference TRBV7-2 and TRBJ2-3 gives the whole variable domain GAGVSQSPSNKVTEKGKDVELRCDPISGHTALYWYRQSLGQGLEFLIYFQGNSAPDKSGLPSDRFSAERTGGSVSTLTIQRTQQEDSAVYLCASSLLGLSFSDTQYFGPGTRLTVL.

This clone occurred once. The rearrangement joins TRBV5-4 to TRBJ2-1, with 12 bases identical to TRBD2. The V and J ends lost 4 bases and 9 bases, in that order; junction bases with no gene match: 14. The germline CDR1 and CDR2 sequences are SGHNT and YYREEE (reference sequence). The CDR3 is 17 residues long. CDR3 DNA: TGTGCCAGCAGCGGAGGGTCGGGTCTAGCGGGGGGGGGTGAGCAGTTCTTC. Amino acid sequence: CASSGGSGLAGGGEQFF.

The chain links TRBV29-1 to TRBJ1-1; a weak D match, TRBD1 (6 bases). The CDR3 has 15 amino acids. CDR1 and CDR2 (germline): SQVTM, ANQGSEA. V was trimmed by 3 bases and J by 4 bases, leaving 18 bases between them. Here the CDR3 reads CSVDGTGGPGTEAFF. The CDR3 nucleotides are TGCAGCGTTGATGGTACCGGGGGGCCGGGCACTGAAGCTTTCTTT. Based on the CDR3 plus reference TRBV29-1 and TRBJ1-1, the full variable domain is SAVISQKPSRDICQRGTSLTIQCQVDSQVTMMFWYRQQPGQSLTLIATANQGSEATYESGFVIDKFPISRPNLTFSTLTVSNMSPEDSSIYLCSVDGTGGPGTEAFFGQGTRLTVV.

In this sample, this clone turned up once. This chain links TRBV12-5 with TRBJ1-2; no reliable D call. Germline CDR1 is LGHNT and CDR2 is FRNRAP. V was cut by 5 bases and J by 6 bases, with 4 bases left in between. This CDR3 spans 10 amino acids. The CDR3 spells CASGADGYTF. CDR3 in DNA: TGTGCTAGTGGTGCAGATGGCTACACCTTC.

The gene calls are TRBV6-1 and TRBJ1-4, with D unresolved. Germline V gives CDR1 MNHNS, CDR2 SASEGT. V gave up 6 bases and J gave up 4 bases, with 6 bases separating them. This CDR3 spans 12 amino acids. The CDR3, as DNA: TGTGCCAGCAGGGACTTTAATGAAAAACTGTTTTTT. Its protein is CASRDFNEKLFF.

The CDR3 DNA follows: TGTGCCAGCAGCGTCGGGGTTAAGGGAACTGAAGCTTTCTTT. It specifies CASSVGVKGTEAFF. V usage is TRBV9 and J usage is TRBJ1-1, with D unresolved. CDR1 SGDLS and CDR2 YYNGEE come from the germline V gene. The ends were cut back, 2 bases at V and 5 bases at J, with 13 bases in the middle. This CDR3 is built from 14 residues.

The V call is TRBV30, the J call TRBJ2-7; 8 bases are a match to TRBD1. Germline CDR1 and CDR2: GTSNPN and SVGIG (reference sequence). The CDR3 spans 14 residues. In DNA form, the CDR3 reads TGTGCGTTGGATCCACCAGGGGGCAGAAACGAGCAGTACTTC. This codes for CALDPPGGRNEQYF.

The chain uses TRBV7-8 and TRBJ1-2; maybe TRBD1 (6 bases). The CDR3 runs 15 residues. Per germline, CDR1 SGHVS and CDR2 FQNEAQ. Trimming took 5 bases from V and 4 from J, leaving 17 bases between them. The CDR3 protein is CASSLQGDIGYGYTF. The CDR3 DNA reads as TGTGCCAGCAGCCTCCAAGGGGACATCGGCTATGGCTACACCTTC.

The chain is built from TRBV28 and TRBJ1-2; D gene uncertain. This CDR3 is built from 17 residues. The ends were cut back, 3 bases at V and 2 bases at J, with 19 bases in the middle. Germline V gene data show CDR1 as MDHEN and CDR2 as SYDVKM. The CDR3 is CASSFFKNAETNYGYTF. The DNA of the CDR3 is TGTGCCAGCAGTTTTTTTAAGAACGCCGAAACAAACTATGGCTACACCTTC.

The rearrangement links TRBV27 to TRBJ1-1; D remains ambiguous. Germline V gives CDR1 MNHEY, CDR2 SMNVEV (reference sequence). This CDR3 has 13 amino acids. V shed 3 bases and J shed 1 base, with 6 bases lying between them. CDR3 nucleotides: TGTGCCAGCAGTTTGTCCAGGAACACTGAAGCTTTCTTT. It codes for CASSLSRNTEAFF.

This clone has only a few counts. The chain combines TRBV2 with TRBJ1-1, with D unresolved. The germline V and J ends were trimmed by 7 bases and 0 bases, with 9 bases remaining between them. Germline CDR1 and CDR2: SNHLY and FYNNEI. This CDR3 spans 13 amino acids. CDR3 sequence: CASTADMNTEAFF. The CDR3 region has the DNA TGTGCCAGCACAGCAGACATGAACACTGAAGCTTTCTTT.

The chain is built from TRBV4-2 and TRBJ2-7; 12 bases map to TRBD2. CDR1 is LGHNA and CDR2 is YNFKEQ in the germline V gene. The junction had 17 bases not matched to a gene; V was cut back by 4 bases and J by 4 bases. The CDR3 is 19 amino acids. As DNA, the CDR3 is TGTGCCAGCAGCCTTAAATCGGGGGCTAGCGGGGGGGCCGGGTACGAGCAGTACTTC. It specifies CASSLKSGASGGAGYEQYF.

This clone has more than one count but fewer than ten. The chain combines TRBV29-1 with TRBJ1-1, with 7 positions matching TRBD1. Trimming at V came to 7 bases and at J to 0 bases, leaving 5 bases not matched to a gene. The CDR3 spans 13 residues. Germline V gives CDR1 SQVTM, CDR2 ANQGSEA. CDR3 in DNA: TGCAGCGCTCTGACAGGGTTGAACACTGAAGCTTTCTTT. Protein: CSALTGLNTEAFF.

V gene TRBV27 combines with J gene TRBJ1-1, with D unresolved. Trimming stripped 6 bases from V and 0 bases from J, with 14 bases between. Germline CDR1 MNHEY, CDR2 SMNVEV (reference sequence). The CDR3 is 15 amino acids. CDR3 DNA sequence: TGTGCCAGCAGGAAACTAAGCCGCATGAACACTGAAGCTTTCTTT. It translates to CASRKLSRMNTEAFF.

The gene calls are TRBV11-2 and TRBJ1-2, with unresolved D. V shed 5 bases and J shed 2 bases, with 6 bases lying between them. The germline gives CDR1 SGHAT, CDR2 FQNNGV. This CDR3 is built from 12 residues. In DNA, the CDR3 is TGTGCCAGCAGCCATGAGAACTATGGCTACACCTTC. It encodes CASSHENYGYTF.

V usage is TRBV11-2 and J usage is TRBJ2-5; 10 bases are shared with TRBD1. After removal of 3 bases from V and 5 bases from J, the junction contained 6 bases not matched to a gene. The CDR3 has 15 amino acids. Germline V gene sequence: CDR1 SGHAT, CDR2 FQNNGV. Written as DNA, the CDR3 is TGTGCCAGCAGCTTGAGACAGGGGGCCGGTGAGACCCAGTACTTC. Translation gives CASSLRQGAGETQYF.

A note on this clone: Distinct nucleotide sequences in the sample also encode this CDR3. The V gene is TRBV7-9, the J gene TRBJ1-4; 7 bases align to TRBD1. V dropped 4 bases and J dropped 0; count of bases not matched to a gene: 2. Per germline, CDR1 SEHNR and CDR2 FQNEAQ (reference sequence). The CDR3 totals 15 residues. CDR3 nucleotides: TGTGCCAGCAGCTCCGGGACAGCAACTAATGAAAAACTGTTTTTT. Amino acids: CASSSGTATNEKLFF.